This TCR beta chain was sequenced for a study of T cells after yellow fever vaccination. Many counts were recorded for this clonotype. There are 16 residues in the CDR3. The V gene's germline CDR1 is SGDLS and CDR2 YYNGEE. Germline trimming cut 3 bases from V and 9 bases from J; bases unmatched to any gene: 10. In making TCR cDNA, 5'RACE template switching added a universal primer site and UMIs to it. TCRdb independently ran MiXCR on the 5' RACE reads; one entry per CDR3 protein. There are around 63,000 distinct CDR3 sequences in the sample; 6.5% to 8% occur only once, and about 40% lies in the top ten.

This TCR was recovered from a man aged 25 to 45 who received the YFV17D yellow fever vaccine. The sequencing here drew on CD8+ T cells sorted from PBMCs, taken 15 days after the yellow fever booster vaccination. The J gene is TRBJ1-6, the V gene TRBV9, with 9 nucleotides matching TRBD1. As DNA, the CDR3 is TGTGCCAGCAGCGAAGGGGGTGGACAGGGGCTTTCACCCCTCCACTTT. Translating it yields CASSEGGGQGLSPLHF.